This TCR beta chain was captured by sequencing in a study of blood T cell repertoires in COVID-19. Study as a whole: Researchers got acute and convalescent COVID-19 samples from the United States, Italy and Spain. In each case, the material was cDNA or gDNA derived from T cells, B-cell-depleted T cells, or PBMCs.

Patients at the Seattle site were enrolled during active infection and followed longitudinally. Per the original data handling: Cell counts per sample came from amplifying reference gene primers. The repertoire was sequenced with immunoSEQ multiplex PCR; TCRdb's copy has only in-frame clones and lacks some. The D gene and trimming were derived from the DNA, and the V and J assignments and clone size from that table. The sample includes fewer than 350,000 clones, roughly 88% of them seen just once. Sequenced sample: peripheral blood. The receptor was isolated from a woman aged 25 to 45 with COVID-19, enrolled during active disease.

Here the CDR3 DNA reads TGTGCCAGCAGTGTAGGGAGCTCCTATAATTCACCCCTCCACTTT. Amino acid sequence: CASSVGSSYNSPLHF. The chain is built from TRBV2 and TRBJ1-6, with D unresolved. V lost 4 bases and J lost 0, with 7 bases in between. This CDR3 has 15 amino acids. Germline V gene sequence: CDR1 SNHLY, CDR2 FYNNEI.